This passage covers 25 T cell receptor beta chains from one sample sequenced in a study of cytomegalovirus exposure and HLA in healthy donors. The PCR made use of 60 Vbeta and 13 Jbeta primers. The method was immunoSEQ multiplex PCR; TCRdb's version includes in-frame clones alone and lacks a portion of them. The profile shows about 120,000 clones, about three quarters of them singletons. Sequencing input: PBMCs. These TCRs come from a woman aged 40 to 50 in good health and CMV-seropositive.

This clone was recorded only once. The J gene is TRBJ2-5, the V gene TRBV4-1, with D perhaps TRBD1 (6 bases). The CDR3 spans 15 residues. Trimming took 3 bases from V and 2 from J, leaving 13 bases between them. Germline V CDR1 and CDR2: MGHRA, YSYEKL. The CDR3 DNA follows: TGCGCCAGCAGCCAGATGGACAGAACACAAGAGACCCAGTACTTC. Its translation is CASSQMDRTQETQYF.

The table lists this clone with a count of one. This sequence joins TRBV19 and TRBJ1-2; 7 bases are a match to TRBD1. The V and J ends lost 5 bases and 6 bases, in that order; junction bases with no gene match: 3. The CDR3 sequence is 12 residues long. CDR1 is LNHDA, CDR2 SQIVND, per germline (reference sequence). The CDR3 sequence: CASSPTGDGYTF. In DNA, the CDR3 is TGTGCCAGTAGTCCTACAGGGGATGGCTACACCTTC.

This chain connects TRBV18 to TRBJ1-2, with TRBD1 identical over 10 bases. Germline-derived CDR1 and CDR2 are KGHSH and LQKENI. This CDR3 is 14 amino acids long. Trimming removed 4 bases from V and 6 bases from J; junction bases left unmatched: 5. The DNA for the CDR3 is TGTGCCAGCTCACTCGGACAGGGGGGCGATGGCTACACCTTC. Its translation is CASSLGQGGDGYTF.

This clone has only a few counts. CDR3 protein: CASGQNTEAFF. Written as DNA, the CDR3 is TGTGCCTCGGGACAGAACACTGAAGCTTTCTTT. The rearrangement uses TRBV15 and TRBJ1-1; a possible D gene is TRBD1 (6 bases). Germline CDR1 LNHNV, CDR2 YYDKDF (reference sequence). The CDR3 spans 11 residues. V lost 11 bases and J 1 base, leaving 8 bases between the germline ends.

The chain is built from TRBV7-2 and TRBJ1-4, with D possibly matching TRBD1 (6 bases). CDR3 length: 14 amino acids. The V end lost 0 bases, the J end lost 8 bases, and 10 bases lay between the germline ends. Germline loops: CDR1 SGHTA, CDR2 FQGNSA. The CDR3 bases are TGTGCCAGCAGCTTAGCGGGGGCGCGGGAAAAACTGTTTTTT. It is translated as CASSLAGAREKLFF.

The chain employs TRBV11-2 and TRBJ1-2; 7 bases map to TRBD1. The CDR3 is made up of 15 amino acids. In germline, CDR1 is SGHAT, CDR2 FQNNGV. J was trimmed by 2 bases and V by 0 bases; bases with no gene match: 3. In nucleotides, the CDR3 is TGTGCCAGCAGCTTAGATGTAGGGGGCAACTATGGCTACACCTTC. Protein product: CASSLDVGGNYGYTF.

This clone was seen only a few times. V usage is TRBV29-1 and J usage is TRBJ1-1; D ambiguous. The CDR3 has 11 amino acids. Germline-derived CDR1 and CDR2 are SQVTM and ANQGSEA. V shed 7 bases and J shed 0 bases, with 6 bases lying between them. CDR3 sequence reads: CSGRVNTEAFF. The CDR3 bases are TGCAGCGGTCGGGTGAACACTGAAGCTTTCTTT.

This rearrangement joins TRBV5-4 to TRBJ1-1; no reliable D call. V was cut by 1 base and J by 5 bases, with 9 bases left in between. The CDR3 length is 13 residues. CDR1 and CDR2 from the germline V gene are SGHNT and YYREEE (reference sequence). The CDR3 protein is CASSLYLGTEAFF. DNA of the CDR3: TGTGCCAGCAGCTTGTACCTAGGAACTGAAGCTTTCTTT.

The chain combines TRBV29-1 with TRBJ2-7, with D tentatively TRBD1 (6 bases). Germline V gene lookup returns CDR1 SQVTM and CDR2 ANQGSEA. V lost 6 bases, J lost 4 bases, and 10 bases lay in between. The CDR3 totals 11 residues. The CDR3 region is CSVETGYEQYF. The CDR3 DNA sequence: TGCAGCGTGGAGACAGGTTACGAGCAGTACTTC.

The chain combines TRBV6-6 with TRBJ1-5; TRBD1 agrees at 7 bases. The CDR3 contains 15 residues. Trimming took 7 bases from V and 0 from J; bases not matched to a gene: 6. Germline V gives CDR1 MNHNY, CDR2 SVGAGI (reference sequence). CDR3 DNA: TGTGCCAGCACCCTAGACAGGGCTAGCAATCAGCCCCAGCATTTT. It is translated as CASTLDRASNQPQHF.

The chain couples TRBV19 to TRBJ1-5; D perhaps matches TRBD1 (5 bases). Germline-derived CDR1 and CDR2 are LNHDA and SQIVND (reference sequence). Trimming removed 4 bases from V and 4 bases from J, with 5 bases in between. The CDR3 runs 12 residues. The CDR3 region is CASSKGNQPQHF. The CDR3 region has the DNA TGTGCCAGTAGTAAGGGGAATCAGCCCCAGCATTTT.

Only one count was recorded for this clone. The chain is built from TRBV18 and TRBJ1-1, with D unresolved. Trimming shortened V by 6 bases and J by 7 bases, and 9 bases separated the two germline ends. There are 11 residues in the CDR3. Germline values: CDR1 KGHSH, CDR2 LQKENI. The CDR3 DNA reads TGTGCCAGCTCCAGTCAGTTTGAAGCTTTCTTT. It codes for CASSSQFEAFF.

The rearrangement links TRBV5-4 to TRBJ1-2, with TRBD1 matching over 9 bases. CDR1 is SGHNT and CDR2 is YYREEE in the germline V gene (reference sequence). V dropped 4 bases and J dropped 10; count of bases not matched to a gene: 14. The CDR3 is 15 amino acids. As DNA, the CDR3 is TGTGCCAGCAGCATACCTCCCGACAGGGGGATCGACTACACCTTC. Its translation: CASSIPPDRGIDYTF.

CDR3 amino acids: CASSPMTGITEAFF. The CDR3 nucleotides are TGTGCCAGCTCACCAATGACAGGAATTACTGAAGCTTTCTTT. The rearrangement links TRBV18 to TRBJ1-1, with a weak D call TRBD1 (6 bases). The CDR3 consists of 14 residues. Germline assignment: CDR1 KGHSH and CDR2 LQKENI. The V end was cut by 2 bases, the J end by 5 bases, with 12 bases between.

V and J are TRBV11-1 and TRBJ1-2; D not certain. Germline V CDR1 and CDR2: SGHAT, FQDESV (reference sequence). The CDR3 loop spans 16 amino acids. Trimming left V 5 bases short and J 7 bases short, with 23 bases between. The CDR3 DNA follows: TGTGCCAGCAGCCCGGCTAGGTCCGGGATCTCGAGTGGCTACACCTTC. This codes for CASSPARSGISSGYTF.

V is TRBV4-3 and J is TRBJ2-5; TRBD2 is a possible D gene (5 bases). CDR1 and CDR2 from the germline V gene are LGHNA and YSLEER. The CDR3 runs to 16 residues. V dropped 1 base and J dropped 4 bases, with 16 bases sitting between them. CDR3 sequence (DNA): TGCGCCAGCAGCCAAGGACAAGCGGCCTTGGGAGAGACCCAGTACTTC. Its protein is CASSQGQAALGETQYF.

The chain combines TRBV4-3 with TRBJ1-5; D gene ambiguous. Looked up from germline, CDR1 is LGHNA and CDR2 is YSLEER. V was clipped by 3 bases and J by 5 bases, with 14 bases between them. This CDR3 has 15 residues. CDR3 in amino acids: CASSHQRGPDQPQHF. CDR3 nucleotide sequence: TGCGCCAGCAGCCATCAAAGAGGCCCTGATCAGCCCCAGCATTTT.

This rearrangement joins TRBV4-3 to TRBJ2-1; D gene uncertain. The length of the CDR3 is 13 residues. V dropped 4 bases and J dropped 9 bases, with 13 bases sitting between them. Germline V gives CDR1 LGHNA, CDR2 YSLEER. The CDR3 protein is CASSPATGGEQFF. The CDR3 DNA reads as TGCGCCAGCAGCCCGGCGACGGGTGGTGAGCAGTTCTTC.

CDR3 nucleotides: TGTGCCAGCAATACAGGGGGTAACTATGGCTACACCTTC. Its translation: CASNTGGNYGYTF. The chain links TRBV9 to TRBJ1-2; TRBD1 agrees at 8 bases. The germline gives CDR1 SGDLS, CDR2 YYNGEE. Trimming at V came to 6 bases and at J to 1 base, leaving 2 bases not matched to a gene. The CDR3 has 13 amino acids.

J is TRBJ1-1 and V is TRBV9; TRBD1 aligns across 7 bases. J lost 1 base, V lost 2 bases, and 2 bases had no gene match. The length of the CDR3 is 14 residues. Germline values: CDR1 SGDLS, CDR2 YYNGEE. CDR3: CASSVGTENTEAFF. CDR3 coding DNA: TGTGCCAGCAGCGTTGGGACAGAGAACACTGAAGCTTTCTTT.

This clone was seen a single time. This chain uses TRBV9 with TRBJ1-1; a possible D gene is TRBD1 (5 bases). This CDR3 is 16 amino acids long. Germline CDR1 is SGDLS and CDR2 is YYNGEE. Between the trimmed V and J ends, which lost 0 bases and 6 bases, there was a span of 18 bases. CDR3 sequence: CASSVGPGRDAAEAFF. The CDR3 DNA reads as TGTGCCAGCAGCGTAGGTCCGGGCAGGGATGCTGCTGAAGCTTTCTTT.

This clone was found a few times. The chain employs TRBV19 and TRBJ1-5; 9 bases are shared with TRBD1. J gave up 5 bases and V 5 bases, and 7 bases lay outside the gene matches. CDR1 LNHDA and CDR2 SQIVND come from the germline V gene (reference sequence). The CDR3 is 15 residues long. CDR3 sequence: CASSSPTGGDQPQHF. Here the CDR3 DNA reads TGTGCCAGTAGTTCCCCGACAGGGGGAGATCAGCCCCAGCATTTT. The whole variable domain, remainder taken from reference TRBV19 and TRBJ1-5, is DGGITQSPKYLFRKEGQNVTLSCEQNLNHDAMYWYRQDPGQGLRLIYYSQIVNDFQKGDIAEGYSVSREKKESFPLTVTSAQKNPTAFYLCASSSPTGGDQPQHFGDGTRLSIL.

The V and J genes are TRBV18 and TRBJ1-1, with D hard to call. V lost 2 bases and J lost 0, with 7 bases in between. The germline V gene encodes CDR1 KGHSH and CDR2 LQKENI. This CDR3 has 14 amino acids. CDR3: CASSPTPLNTEAFF. CDR3 bases: TGTGCCAGCTCACCAACACCTTTGAACACTGAAGCTTTCTTT.

This CDR3 is CASIGLYEQYF. Here the CDR3 DNA reads TGTGCCAGCATCGGACTTTACGAGCAGTACTTC. This chain links TRBV25-1 with TRBJ2-7; tentatively, D is TRBD2 (5 bases). The V end was cut by 7 bases, the J end by 4 bases, with 8 bases between. Germline CDR1 and CDR2: MGHDK and SYGVNS. The CDR3 has 11 amino acids.

The rearrangement uses TRBV6-6 and TRBJ1-2; the match to TRBD1 covers 9 bases. The CDR3 length is 16 residues. Germline V gives CDR1 MNHNY, CDR2 SVGAGI (reference sequence). The J segment lost 1 base and the V segment lost 5 bases, leaving 8 bases of the junction unmatched. The CDR3 region is CASSPPQGALNYGYTF. CDR3 in DNA: TGTGCCAGCAGTCCGCCACAGGGGGCGCTTAACTATGGCTACACCTTC.